Below are 4 T cell receptor beta chains sequenced from a single sample in a study of cytomegalovirus exposure and HLA in healthy donors. The PCR ran on 60 Vbeta and 13 Jbeta primers. Using immunoSEQ multiplex PCR, the repertoire was profiled, and TCRdb retains in-frame clones only, with some absent. Its table lists 95,000 to 150,000 clones. The sequenced sample consisted of PBMCs. These receptors all come from a man in his late teens or twenties in good health and CMV-seronegative.

This CDR3 is CASSSQGSGIIAYEQYF. The CDR3 DNA is TGCGCCAGCAGCTCCCAGGGGTCGGGGATTATCGCCTACGAGCAGTACTTC. The chain uses TRBV5-1 and TRBJ2-7; tentatively, D is TRBD1 (6 bases). Germline V lookup: CDR1 SGHRS, CDR2 YFSETQ. There are 17 residues in the CDR3. V dropped 3 bases and J dropped 2 bases, with 21 bases sitting between them.

This chain's CDR3 is CASSEHDSSYNSPLHF. The CDR3 DNA follows: TGTGCCAGCAGTGAGCATGACAGCTCCTATAATTCACCCCTCCACTTT. The chain combines TRBV25-1 with TRBJ1-6; possibly TRBD1 for D (5 bases). The CDR3 has 16 residues. Germline CDR1 reads MGHDK; CDR2 reads SYGVNS. The germline V and J ends were trimmed by 3 bases and 0 bases, with 9 bases remaining between them.

The rearrangement links TRBV29-1 to TRBJ1-2; D gene uncertain. V shed 6 bases and J shed 4 bases, with 9 bases lying between them. CDR3 length equals 11 residues. Germline CDR1 reads SQVTM; CDR2 reads ANQGSEA. CDR3 in amino acids: CSVIDTYGYTF. The CDR3 DNA sequence: TGCAGCGTCATAGACACCTATGGCTACACCTTC.

The chain links TRBV11-2 to TRBJ2-5, with 7 bases fitting TRBD2. V was clipped by 5 bases and J by 4 bases; unmatched bases: 7. Germline CDR1 SGHAT, CDR2 FQNNGV. CDR3 length: 14 amino acids. The CDR3 DNA is TGTGCCAGCAGCCACATAGCGGGCGCAGAGACCCAGTACTTC. Protein sequence: CASSHIAGAETQYF.